Listed below are T cell receptor beta chains from one sample, sequenced in a study of blood T cell repertoires in COVID-19. Data came from immunoSEQ multiplex PCR; TCRdb stores just in-frame clones and leaves some out. Counted here are over 350,000 clones, 86% occurring once; the ten biggest clones make up more than 1.4%. Sequencing input: peripheral blood. The receptors stem from a woman aged 30 to 39 with active or convalescent COVID-19. The CDR3 runs from the conserved cysteine through the conserved F or W. D genes are given only for firm matches.

d_call v_call cdr3_aa
NA TRBV11-2 CASSSSGLQETQYF
NA TRBV19 CASLQGTEAFF
NA TRBV14 CASSPRDGRNIDTQYF
TRBD2 TRBV6-4 CASSLAGGDNEQFF
NA TRBV12-3/TRBV12-4 CATSPGNTIYF
NA TRBV30 CAWSAGGNQPQHF
TRBD1 TRBV11-2 CASSFGTGVNEKLFF
TRBD2 TRBV6-2/TRBV6-3 CASSYSASGAPYEQYF
TRBD1 TRBV4-1 CASSQVDRGDEQFF
TRBD1 TRBV5-4 CASSLPDRGTSGANVLTF
TRBD1 TRBV9 CASSVESGGRSGYTF
NA TRBV3-1/TRBV3-2 CASSQDLRPYEQYF
NA TRBV4-1 CASSPPDNDYGYTF
NA TRBV5-6 CASSTAPGGYTF
TRBD2 TRBV4-2 CASSQRLSTSGGTYEQYF